These 18 T cell receptor beta chains were sequenced from one sample in a study of blood T cell repertoires in COVID-19. The method was immunoSEQ multiplex PCR; TCRdb's version includes in-frame clones alone and lacks a portion of them. The table records 330,000 or so clones, about 87% of them present only once. Specimen: PBMCs or T cells enriched from blood (not recorded which). The receptors stem from a man aged 40-49 years in a cohort exposed to, infected with or recovered from COVID-19 (not recorded which).

CDR3 in amino acids: CASRTIGQLNQPQHF. The DNA of the CDR3 is TGTGCCAGCAGGACTATTGGACAGCTTAATCAGCCCCAGCATTTT. The chain recombines TRBV28 with TRBJ1-5; D is perhaps TRBD1 (6 bases). The ends were cut back, 6 bases at V and 4 bases at J, with 16 bases in the middle. The CDR3 covers 15 residues. The V gene's germline CDR1 is MDHEN and CDR2 SYDVKM.

The genes are TRBV7-2 and TRBJ2-7; the match to TRBD2 covers 8 bases. This CDR3 comprises 14 residues. CDR1 and CDR2 (germline): SGHTA, FQGNSA. J gave up 4 bases and V 4 bases, and 6 bases lay outside the gene matches. DNA of the CDR3: TGTGCCAGCAGCTCGGGACTAGGTCGGTACGAGCAGTACTTC. As protein: CASSSGLGRYEQYF.

There are a few counts of this clone. As DNA, the CDR3 is TGCAGCGTACTACTACAGGGGACGAGCAATCAGCCCCAGCATTTT. It translates to CSVLLQGTSNQPQHF. The chain carries TRBV29-1 and TRBJ1-5, with 7 nucleotides matching TRBD1. Germline-derived CDR1 and CDR2 are SQVTM and ANQGSEA. V gave up 6 bases and J gave up 1 base; unmatched junction bases: 9. This CDR3 comprises 15 residues.

The CDR3 reads CASSFSGGQRSYEQYF. The CDR3 DNA reads TGTGCCAGCAGTTTTTCAGGGGGGCAGCGATCATACGAGCAGTACTTC. The gene calls are TRBV6-5 and TRBJ2-7; possible D gene TRBD1, 7 bases. This CDR3 is built from 16 residues. Trimming removed 4 bases at V and 4 bases at J, with 20 bases between. CDR1 and CDR2 from the germline V gene are MNHEY and SVGAGI.

This rearrangement joins TRBV5-1 to TRBJ1-1; a possible D gene is TRBD1 (5 bases). V was trimmed by 5 bases and J by 3 bases, leaving 11 bases between them. The CDR3 covers 13 residues. Germline CDR1 is SGHRS and CDR2 is YFSETQ. The CDR3 is CASRRGGDTEAFF. CDR3 in DNA: TGCGCCAGCAGACGTGGAGGGGACACTGAAGCTTTCTTT.

The CDR3 spells CASSVGRGAGQPQHF. The CDR3 nucleotides are TGTGCCAGCAGCGTCGGCAGGGGGGCCGGTCAGCCCCAGCATTTT. The chain links TRBV9 to TRBJ1-5; 7 nucleotides agree with TRBD1. V gave up 2 bases and J gave up 6 bases; unmatched junction bases: 8. The CDR3 is made up of 15 amino acids. The germline CDR1 and CDR2 sequences are SGDLS and YYNGEE.

The chain uses TRBV7-2 and TRBJ2-1; D call uncertain. This CDR3 region has 12 residues. The germline gives CDR1 SGHTA, CDR2 FQGNSA. Trimming shortened V by 4 bases and J by 10 bases, and 11 bases separated the two germline ends. As DNA, the CDR3 is TGTGCCAGCAGCTACGGCCGCGGAGAGCAGTTCTTC. Amino acids: CASSYGRGEQFF.

The chain is built from TRBV5-1 and TRBJ2-1; 8 bases fit TRBD1. The CDR3 length is 12 residues. Per germline, CDR1 SGHRS and CDR2 YFSETQ. Germline trimming cut 2 bases from V and 14 bases from J; bases unmatched to any gene: 6. The DNA for the CDR3 is TGCGCCAGCAGCTTCACAGGGGGAGGAAAGTTCTTC. Its translation is CASSFTGGGKFF.

This clone appeared once. The chain employs TRBV11-3 and TRBJ2-4, with a tentative D call TRBD1 (6 bases). Deletions cut 2 bases from V and 5 bases from J, with 7 bases between. CDR3 length: 13 residues. Germline-derived CDR1 and CDR2 are SGHNT and YENEEA. As DNA, the CDR3 is TGTGCCAGCAGCTTAAAGGGGGAAAACATTCAGTACTTC. This sequence encodes CASSLKGENIQYF.

This clone was observed a single time. This chain connects TRBV2 to TRBJ1-4; 10 nucleotides line up with TRBD1. V gave up 6 bases and J gave up 6 bases; unmatched junction bases: 7. Germline CDR1 is SNHLY and CDR2 is FYNNEI. The CDR3 spans 15 residues. The CDR3 reads CASSAGTGDYEKLFF. The CDR3 DNA reads as TGTGCCAGCAGCGCCGGGACAGGGGATTATGAAAAACTGTTTTTT.

The chain joins TRBV4-2 to TRBJ1-5; D not certain. The V gene's germline CDR1 is LGHNA and CDR2 YNFKEQ. This CDR3 is built from 15 residues. The V gene lost 1 base and the J gene lost 4 bases, with 11 bases spanning the gap. The CDR3 loop reads CASSQGGKRNQPQHF. In DNA form, the CDR3 reads TGTGCCAGCAGCCAAGGAGGGAAAAGGAATCAGCCCCAGCATTTT.

The chain couples TRBV5-4 to TRBJ1-3; tentatively, D is TRBD1 (5 bases). CDR3 length: 15 amino acids. V lost 4 bases to trimming and J lost 0 bases, with 11 bases between them. Germline V gives CDR1 SGHNT, CDR2 YYREEE (reference sequence). The CDR3, as DNA: TGTGCCAGCAGCGTGACTCAGGGCTCTGGAAACACCATATATTTT. Protein: CASSVTQGSGNTIYF.

V gene TRBV10-3 combines with J gene TRBJ2-7, with D unclear. The germline V and J ends were trimmed by 3 bases and 2 bases, with 11 bases remaining between them. This CDR3 is 14 amino acids long. The V gene's germline CDR1 is ENHRY and CDR2 SYGVKD. The CDR3 coding sequence is TGTGCCATCAGTGAAAAATCCCTAACCTACGAGCAGTACTTC. Its translation: CAISEKSLTYEQYF.

The V call is TRBV5-6, the J call TRBJ1-1, with 8 bases matching TRBD1. Trimming at V came to 0 bases and at J to 7 bases, leaving 2 bases not matched to a gene. The CDR3 runs 13 residues. CDR1 and CDR2 from the germline V gene are SGHDT and YYEEEE. The CDR3 protein is CASSLAGTGEAFF. CDR3 DNA sequence: TGTGCCAGCAGCTTGGCCGGGACAGGTGAAGCTTTCTTT.

The V call is TRBV3-1 (or the pseudogene TRBV3-2), the J call TRBJ1-3, with 8 bases fitting TRBD1. The CDR3 extends over 17 amino acids. Germline CDR1 LGHDT, CDR2 YNNKEL (reference sequence). The J segment lost 0 bases and the V segment lost 0 bases, leaving 4 bases of the junction unmatched. The CDR3: CASSQDRDRGSGNTIYF. CDR3 coding DNA: TGTGCCAGCAGCCAAGATAGAGACAGGGGCTCTGGAAACACCATATATTTT.

The J gene is TRBJ2-5, the V gene TRBV11-1; D is ambiguous. The ends were cut back, 3 bases at V and 4 bases at J, with 6 bases in the middle. The germline gives CDR1 SGHAT, CDR2 FQDESV (reference sequence). The CDR3 totals 12 residues. CDR3 residues: CASSLQSETQYF. The DNA of the CDR3 is TGTGCCAGCAGCTTGCAGTCAGAGACCCAGTACTTC.

This clone was seen only once. The chain recombines TRBV9 with TRBJ2-7; the match to TRBD2 covers 8 bases. V shed 1 base and J 6 bases; nucleotides not matched to a gene: 6. In germline, CDR1 is SGDLS, CDR2 YYNGEE. This CDR3 contains 14 residues. CDR3 coding DNA: TGTGCCAGCAGCGTATCGCCTAGCGGGCCCGAGCAGTACTTC. Its translation: CASSVSPSGPEQYF.

This sequence joins TRBV25-1 and TRBJ2-2, with TRBD2 as a possible D gene (6 bases). V was pared by 5 bases and J by 4 bases, with 14 bases between. CDR1 is MGHDK and CDR2 is SYGVNS in the germline V gene. The CDR3 totals 15 residues. CDR3 protein: CASSRVGLPTGELFF. The DNA for the CDR3 is TGTGCCAGCAGTAGGGTGGGACTTCCCACCGGGGAGCTGTTTTTT.